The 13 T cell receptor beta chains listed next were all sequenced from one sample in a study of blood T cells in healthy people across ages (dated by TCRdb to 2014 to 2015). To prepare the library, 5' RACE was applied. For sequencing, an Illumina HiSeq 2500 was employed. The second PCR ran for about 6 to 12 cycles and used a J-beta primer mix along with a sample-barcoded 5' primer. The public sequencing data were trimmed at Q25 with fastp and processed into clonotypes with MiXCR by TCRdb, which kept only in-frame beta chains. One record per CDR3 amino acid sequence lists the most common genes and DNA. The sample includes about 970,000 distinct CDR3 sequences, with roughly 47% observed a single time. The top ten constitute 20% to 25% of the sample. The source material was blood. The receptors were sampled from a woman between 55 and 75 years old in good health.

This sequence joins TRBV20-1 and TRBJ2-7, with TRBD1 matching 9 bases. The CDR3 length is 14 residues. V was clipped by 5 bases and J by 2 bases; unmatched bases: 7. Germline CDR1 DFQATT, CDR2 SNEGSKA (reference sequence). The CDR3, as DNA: TGCAGTGCTTCAATCGGGACAGGGACCTACGAGCAGTACTTC. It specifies CSASIGTGTYEQYF.

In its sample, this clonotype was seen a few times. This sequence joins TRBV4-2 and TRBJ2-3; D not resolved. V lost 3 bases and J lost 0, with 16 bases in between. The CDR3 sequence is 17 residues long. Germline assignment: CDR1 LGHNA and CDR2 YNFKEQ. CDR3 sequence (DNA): TGTGCCAGCAGCCACTTCCCGAAAAGAGCCAGCACAGATACGCAGTATTTT. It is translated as CASSHFPKRASTDTQYF.

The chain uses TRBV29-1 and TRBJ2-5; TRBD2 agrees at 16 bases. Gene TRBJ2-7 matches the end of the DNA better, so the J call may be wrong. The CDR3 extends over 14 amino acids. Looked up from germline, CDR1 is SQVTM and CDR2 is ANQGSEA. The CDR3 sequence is CSVGTSGRVSEQYF. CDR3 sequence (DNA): TGCAGCGTCGGGACTAGCGGGAGGGTCTCCGAGCAGTACTTC.

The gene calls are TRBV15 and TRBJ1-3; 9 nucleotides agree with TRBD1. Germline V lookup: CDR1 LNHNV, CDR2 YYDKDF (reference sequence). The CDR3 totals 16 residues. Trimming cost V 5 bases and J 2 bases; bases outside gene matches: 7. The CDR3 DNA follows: TGTGCCACCAGCTTAGGGGACAGGGTGGCTGGAAACACCATATATTTT. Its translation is CATSLGDRVAGNTIYF.

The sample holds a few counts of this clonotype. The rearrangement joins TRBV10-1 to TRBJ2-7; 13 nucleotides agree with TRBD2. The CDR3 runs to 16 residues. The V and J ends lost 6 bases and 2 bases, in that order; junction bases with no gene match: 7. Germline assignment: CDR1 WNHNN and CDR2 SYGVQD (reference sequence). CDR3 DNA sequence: TGCGCCAGCAGCTCCTCCGGGACTAGCGGGACCTACGAGCAGTACTTC. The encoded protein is CASSSSGTSGTYEQYF.

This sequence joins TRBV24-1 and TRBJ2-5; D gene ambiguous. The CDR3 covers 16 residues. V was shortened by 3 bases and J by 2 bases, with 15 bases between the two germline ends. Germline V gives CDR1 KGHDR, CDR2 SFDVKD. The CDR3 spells CATSDPSRAPQETQYF. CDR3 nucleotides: TGTGCCACCAGTGATCCCTCCAGAGCGCCACAAGAGACCCAGTACTTC.

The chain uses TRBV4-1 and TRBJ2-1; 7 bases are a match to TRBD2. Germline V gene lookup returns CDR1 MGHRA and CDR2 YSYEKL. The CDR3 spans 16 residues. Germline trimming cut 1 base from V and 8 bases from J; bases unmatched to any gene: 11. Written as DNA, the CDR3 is TGCGCCAGCAGCCAAGCGTCTGCGGGAGAACAGGATGAGCAGTTCTTC. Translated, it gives CASSQASAGEQDEQFF.

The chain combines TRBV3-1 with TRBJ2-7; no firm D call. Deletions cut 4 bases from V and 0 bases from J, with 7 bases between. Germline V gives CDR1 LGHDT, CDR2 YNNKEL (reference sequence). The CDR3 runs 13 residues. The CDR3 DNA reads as TGTGCCAGCAGCCCGTCCAGCTCCTACGAGCAGTACTTC. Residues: CASSPSSSYEQYF.

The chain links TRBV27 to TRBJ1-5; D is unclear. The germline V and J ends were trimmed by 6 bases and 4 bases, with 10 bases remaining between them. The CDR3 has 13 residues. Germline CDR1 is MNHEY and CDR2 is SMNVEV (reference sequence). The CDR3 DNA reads TGTGCCAGCAGGCGGGCCGCTAATCAGCCCCAGCATTTT. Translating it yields CASRRAANQPQHF.

The CDR3 bases are TGTGCCAGCAGTCTAAGGGTTATGAATGAGCAGTACTTC. Protein: CASSLRVMNEQYF. The chain employs TRBV7-2 and TRBJ2-7, with D hard to call. Germline V gene data show CDR1 as SGHTA and CDR2 as FQGNSA. This CDR3 comprises 13 residues. V was clipped by 6 bases and J by 7 bases, with 16 bases between them.

The CDR3 DNA reads as TGTGCCAGCAGTTTCCGGTCGGTCTCTGGGGCCAACGTCCTGACTTTC. This sequence encodes CASSFRSVSGANVLTF. The rearrangement links TRBV28 to TRBJ2-6, with unresolved D. V dropped 3 bases and J dropped 0 bases, with 9 bases sitting between them. The CDR3 loop spans 16 amino acids. The germline V gene has CDR1 MDHEN and CDR2 SYDVKM. Full variable domain (outside the CDR3, taken from reference TRBV28 and TRBJ2-6): DVKVTQSSRYLVKRTGEKVFLECVQDMDHENMFWYRQDPGLGLRLIYFSYDVKMKEKGDIPEGYSVSREKKERFSLILESASTNQTSMYLCASSFRSVSGANVLTFGAGSRLTVL.

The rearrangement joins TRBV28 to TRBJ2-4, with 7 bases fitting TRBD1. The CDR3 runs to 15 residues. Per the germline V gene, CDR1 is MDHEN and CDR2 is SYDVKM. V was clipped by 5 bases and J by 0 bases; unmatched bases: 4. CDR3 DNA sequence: TGTGCCAGCAGTAATACAGGGGCAGCCAAAAACATTCAGTACTTC. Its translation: CASSNTGAAKNIQYF.

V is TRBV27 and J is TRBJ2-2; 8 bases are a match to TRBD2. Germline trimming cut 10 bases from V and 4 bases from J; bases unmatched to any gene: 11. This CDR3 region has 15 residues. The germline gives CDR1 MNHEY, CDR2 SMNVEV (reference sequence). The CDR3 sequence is CAIKIGSGSTGELFF. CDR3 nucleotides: TGTGCCATCAAGATCGGAAGCGGGAGCACCGGGGAGCTGTTTTTT.